Shown below are 16 T cell receptor beta chains from a single sample sequenced in a study of shared clonotypes between healthy human individuals (dated by TCRdb to the early 2020s). The receptor library was made with the immunoSEQ multiplex PCR assay. In TCRdb, the immuneACCESS table is reduced to in-frame sequences with V and J assigned. These tables do not hold every clone; where another copy was compared, an unresolved V gene accounts for under half, and the others remain unexplained. This sample holds around 1,100,000 clones; about 72% were observed only once. About 0.94% of the sample lies in the top ten. Sequencing input: memory CD4+ T cells from PBMCs. Explained via the paper, the cell subset or site label denotes: CD45RA-negative fraction. Every receptor here comes from a man aged 18 to 30 in good health. Some clones in this sample may be carry-over from other donors' samples.

The rearrangement uses TRBV5-1 and TRBJ2-1; D is ambiguous. Looked up from germline, CDR1 is SGHRS and CDR2 is YFSETQ. V was shortened by 0 bases and J by 4 bases, with 8 bases between the two germline ends. This CDR3 is built from 14 residues. Here the CDR3 reads CASSLDSNYNEQFF. CDR3 sequence (DNA): TGCGCCAGCAGCTTGGACTCAAATTACAATGAGCAGTTCTTC. Combining the CDR3 with reference TRBV5-1 and TRBJ2-1 gives the whole variable domain KAGVTQTPRYLIKTRGQQVTLSCSPISGHRSVSWYQQTPGQGLQFLFEYFSETQRNKGNFPGRFSGRQFSNSRSEMNVSTLELGDSALYLCASSLDSNYNEQFFGPGTRLTVL.

This clone occurred once. The gene calls are TRBV11-1 and TRBJ2-7; D remains ambiguous. V lost 6 bases and J lost 2, with 11 bases in between. CDR3 length: 13 amino acids. The germline CDR1 and CDR2 sequences are SGHAT and FQDESV (reference sequence). The CDR3 DNA follows: TGTGCCAGCAGACCTGACGGAGCCTACGAGCAGTACTTC. Its protein is CASRPDGAYEQYF.

This chain uses TRBV18 with TRBJ1-4; the D is unclear. The germline gives CDR1 KGHSH, CDR2 LQKENI. This CDR3 contains 17 residues. Trimming removed 1 base at V and 8 bases at J, with 20 bases between. The CDR3 DNA reads as TGTGCCAGCTCACCACGGAGCCGCGAGCCTAGAGGGGAAAAACTGTTTTTT. This translates into CASSPRSREPRGEKLFF.

This clone occurred once. The chain links TRBV4-1 to TRBJ2-1; D remains unclear. The CDR3 is 18 residues long. V lost 0 bases, J lost 4 bases, and 19 bases lay in between. Germline V lookup: CDR1 MGHRA, CDR2 YSYEKL. CDR3 sequence: CASSQEAHGPGLYNEQFF. CDR3 in DNA: TGCGCCAGCAGCCAAGAGGCCCATGGACCAGGCCTTTACAATGAGCAGTTCTTC.

This clone was counted a few times. This chain links TRBV27 with TRBJ2-1; D gene unclear. Between the trimmed V and J ends, which lost 6 bases and 3 bases, there was a span of 6 bases. Germline CDR1 MNHEY, CDR2 SMNVEV (reference sequence). The CDR3 runs 12 residues. For the CDR3, the DNA is TGTGCCAGCAGACTCAGCTACAATGAGCAGTTCTTC. Protein sequence: CASRLSYNEQFF.

A note on this clone: The same CDR3 is also encoded by other DNA sequences in this sample. The genes are TRBV7-9 and TRBJ2-3; tentative D call: TRBD1 (6 bases). Germline V gene lookup returns CDR1 SEHNR and CDR2 FQNEAQ (reference sequence). Trimming removed 5 bases from V and 0 bases from J, with 9 bases in between. The CDR3 is made up of 14 amino acids. The CDR3 DNA follows: TGTGCCAGCAGCCTACAGGGTAGCACAGATACGCAGTATTTT. This sequence encodes CASSLQGSTDTQYF.

This clone was seen more than once but under ten times. This CDR3 is also generated by other DNA sequences in the sample. The V call is TRBV5-1, the J call TRBJ2-6; D unresolved. Trimming shortened V by 0 bases and J by 2 bases, and 6 bases separated the two germline ends. The CDR3 consists of 15 residues. Germline values: CDR1 SGHRS, CDR2 YFSETQ. CDR3 protein: CASSLGKPGANVLTF. DNA for the CDR3: TGCGCCAGCAGCTTGGGCAAACCTGGGGCCAACGTCCTGACTTTC.

Note on this clone: A far larger clone is just one base off, so this is likely a read error. The same CDR3 arises from other DNA sequences in this sample as well. The chain recombines TRBV11-1 with TRBJ2-3; D remains ambiguous. The V end was cut by 6 bases, the J end by 0 bases, with 1 base between. Germline V gene data show CDR1 as SGHAT and CDR2 as FQDESV (reference sequence). This CDR3 is 11 amino acids long. The CDR3 bases are TGTGCCAGCAGTAGCACAGATACGCAGTATTTT. This encodes CASSSTDTQYF.

The gene calls are TRBV4-1 and TRBJ2-7, with 9 bases lining up with TRBD1. The trim removed 0 bases at V and 7 bases at J, leaving 7 bases unmatched. The CDR3 is made up of 15 amino acids. CDR1 is MGHRA, CDR2 YSYEKL, per germline. CDR3 coding DNA: TGCGCCAGCAGCCAAGAGGGACAGGGACGTTGGGAGCAGTACTTC. Translating it yields CASSQEGQGRWEQYF.

This chain joins TRBV6-6 and TRBJ2-7, with no clear D. CDR1 is MNHNY, CDR2 SVGAGI, per germline (reference sequence). The CDR3 totals 12 residues. V lost 6 bases and J lost 5, with 11 bases in between. The CDR3 DNA is TGTGCCAGCAGCCGGTCGAATAACGAGCAGTACTTC. Translated, it gives CASSRSNNEQYF.

This clone occurred once. This rearrangement joins TRBV20-1 to TRBJ2-7, with D perhaps matching TRBD2 (6 bases). CDR1 and CDR2 from the germline V gene are DFQATT and SNEGSKA (reference sequence). Trimming cost V 8 bases and J 4 bases, with 12 bases left between them. The CDR3 consists of 11 residues. In DNA form, the CDR3 reads TGCAGTCTAAGGGGACTTTACGAGCAGTACTTC. Protein product: CSLRGLYEQYF.

The genes are TRBV2 and TRBJ2-3; D unresolved. The germline V gene has CDR1 SNHLY and CDR2 FYNNEI. CDR3 length: 15 amino acids. Trimming shortened V by 2 bases and J by 7 bases, and 16 bases separated the two germline ends. CDR3: CASSESGRSWNTQYF. The CDR3 DNA is TGTGCCAGCAGTGAATCCGGACGGAGCTGGAATACGCAGTATTTT.

V usage is TRBV7-2 and J usage is TRBJ2-3; D gene ambiguous. Trimming shortened V by 5 bases and J by 2 bases, and 11 bases separated the two germline ends. CDR1 and CDR2 (germline): SGHTA, FQGNSA. CDR3 length: 14 amino acids. This CDR3 is CASSQPIPTDTQYF. In DNA form, the CDR3 reads TGTGCCAGCAGCCAGCCAATACCCACAGATACGCAGTATTTT.

The chain joins TRBV28 to TRBJ2-7, with D perhaps being TRBD1 or TRBD2 (5 bases each). V was pared by 10 bases and J by 6 bases, with 22 bases between. Germline V gene lookup returns CDR1 MDHEN and CDR2 SYDVKM. This CDR3 is built from 14 residues. The DNA for the CDR3 is TGTGCCACCCGATTCGGAACGGGGCCGGGCGAGCAGTACTTC. Its translation is CATRFGTGPGEQYF.

The rearrangement joins TRBV7-6 to TRBJ2-7, with D perhaps TRBD1 or TRBD2 (6 bases each). This CDR3 is built from 15 residues. Per germline, CDR1 SGHVS and CDR2 FNYEAQ. The V end was cut by 5 bases, the J end by 6 bases, with 20 bases between. CDR3 in DNA: TGTGCCAGCAGCCTAGAGCACCGAGGGGGGCGCGAGCAGTACTTC. It specifies CASSLEHRGGREQYF.

The chain couples TRBV6-5 to TRBJ2-7; 14 bases fit TRBD2. Germline V CDR1 and CDR2: MNHEY, SVGAGI. V lost 8 bases to trimming and J lost 7 bases; unmatched junction nucleotides: 1. This CDR3 spans 12 amino acids. CDR3 region: CASGLAGGEQYF. CDR3 coding DNA: TGTGCCAGCGGACTAGCGGGGGGTGAGCAGTACTTC.